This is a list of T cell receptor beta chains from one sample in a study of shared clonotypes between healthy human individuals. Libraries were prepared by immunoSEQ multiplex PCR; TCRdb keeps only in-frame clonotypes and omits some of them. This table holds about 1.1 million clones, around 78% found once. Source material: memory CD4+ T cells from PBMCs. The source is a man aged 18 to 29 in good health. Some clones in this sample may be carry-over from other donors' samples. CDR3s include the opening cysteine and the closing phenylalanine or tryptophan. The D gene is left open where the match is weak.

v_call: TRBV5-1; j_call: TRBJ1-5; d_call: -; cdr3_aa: CASSFQGPGEPQHF; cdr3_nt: TGCGCCAGCAGCTTTCAGGGCCCGGGAGAGCCCCAGCATTTT
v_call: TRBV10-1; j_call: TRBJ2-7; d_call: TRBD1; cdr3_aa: CANRSGTDYEQYF; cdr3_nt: TGCGCCAATCGATCCGGGACAGACTACGAGCAGTACTTC
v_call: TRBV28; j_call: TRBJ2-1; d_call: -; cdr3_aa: CASRLRFGVMDEQFF; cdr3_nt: TGTGCCAGCAGGTTGAGATTTGGGGTGATGGATGAGCAGTTCTTC
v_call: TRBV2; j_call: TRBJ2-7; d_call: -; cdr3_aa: CASRAVGYEQYF; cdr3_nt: TGTGCCAGCAGGGCGGTCGGCTACGAGCAGTACTTC
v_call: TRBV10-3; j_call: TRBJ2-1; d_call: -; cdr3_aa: CAISERPAYNEQFF; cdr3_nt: TGTGCCATCAGCGAGCGGCCCGCCTACAATGAGCAGTTCTTC
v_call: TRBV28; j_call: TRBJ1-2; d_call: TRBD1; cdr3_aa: CASSTPGGDYTF; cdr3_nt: TGTGCCAGCAGTACCCCAGGGGGCGACTACACCTTC
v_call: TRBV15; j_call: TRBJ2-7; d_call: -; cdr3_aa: CATSRDRSSSSEQYF; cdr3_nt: TGTGCCACCAGCAGAGATCGGTCTAGCTCAAGCGAGCAGTACTTC
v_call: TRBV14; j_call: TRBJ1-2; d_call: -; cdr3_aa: CASSWLLKEGYTF; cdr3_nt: TGTGCCAGCAGCTGGCTCCTCAAAGAGGGCTACACCTTC
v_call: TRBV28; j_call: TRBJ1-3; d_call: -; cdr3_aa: CASSEQGIDTIYF; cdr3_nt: TGTGCCAGCAGTGAACAGGGAATTGACACCATATATTTT
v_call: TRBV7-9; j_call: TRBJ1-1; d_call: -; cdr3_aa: CASSLRQINTEAFF; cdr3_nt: TGTGCCAGCAGCTTACGACAGATCAACACTGAAGCTTTCTTT
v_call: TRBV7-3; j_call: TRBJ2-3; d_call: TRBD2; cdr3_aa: CASSSLAGGRSDTQYF; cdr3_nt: TGTGCCAGCAGCTCCTTAGCGGGAGGGCGGTCAGATACGCAGTATTTT
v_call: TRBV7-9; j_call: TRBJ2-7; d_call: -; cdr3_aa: CASSLQRSYEQYF; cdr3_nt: TGTGCCAGCAGCTTACAAAGGTCCTACGAGCAGTACTTC
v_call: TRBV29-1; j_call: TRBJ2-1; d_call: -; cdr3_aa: CSVEKNSYNEQFF; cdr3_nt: TGCAGCGTTGAGAAAAACTCCTACAATGAGCAGTTCTTC
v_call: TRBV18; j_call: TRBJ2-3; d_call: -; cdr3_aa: CASSITGVDTQYF; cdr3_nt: TGTGCCAGCTCGATCACGGGGGTGGATACGCAGTATTTT